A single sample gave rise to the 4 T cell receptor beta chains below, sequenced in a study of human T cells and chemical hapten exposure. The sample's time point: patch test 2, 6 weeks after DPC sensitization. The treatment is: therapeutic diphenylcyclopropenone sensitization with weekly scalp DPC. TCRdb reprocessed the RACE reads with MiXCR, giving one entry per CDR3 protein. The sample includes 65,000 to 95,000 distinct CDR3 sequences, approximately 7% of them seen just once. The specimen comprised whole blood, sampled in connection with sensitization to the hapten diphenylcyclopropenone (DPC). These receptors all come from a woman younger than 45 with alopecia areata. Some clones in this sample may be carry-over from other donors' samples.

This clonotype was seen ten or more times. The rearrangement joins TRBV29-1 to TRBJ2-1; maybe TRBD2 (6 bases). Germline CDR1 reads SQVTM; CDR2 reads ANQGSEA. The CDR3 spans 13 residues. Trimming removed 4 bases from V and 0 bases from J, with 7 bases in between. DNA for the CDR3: TGCAGCGTTGGGACTAACTCCTACAATGAGCAGTTCTTC. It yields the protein CSVGTNSYNEQFF.

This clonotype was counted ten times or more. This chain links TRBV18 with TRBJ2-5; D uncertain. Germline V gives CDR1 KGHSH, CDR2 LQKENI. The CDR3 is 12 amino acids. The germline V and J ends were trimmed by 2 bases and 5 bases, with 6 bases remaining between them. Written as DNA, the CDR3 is TGTGCCAGCTCACCATTGGTGGAGACCCAGTACTTC. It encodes CASSPLVETQYF.

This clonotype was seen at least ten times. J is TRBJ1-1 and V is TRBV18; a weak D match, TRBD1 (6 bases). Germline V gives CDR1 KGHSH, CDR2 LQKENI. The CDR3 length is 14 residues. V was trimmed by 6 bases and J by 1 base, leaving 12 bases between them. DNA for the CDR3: TGTGCCAGCTCCCAACAGGGTGCGAACACTGAAGCTTTCTTT. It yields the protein CASSQQGANTEAFF. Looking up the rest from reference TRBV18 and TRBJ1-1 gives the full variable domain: NAGVMQNPRHLVRRRGQEARLRCSPMKGHSHVYWYRQLPEEGLKFMVYLQKENIIDESGMPKERFSAEFPKEGPSILRIQQVVRGDSAAYFCASSQQGANTEAFFGQGTRLTVV.

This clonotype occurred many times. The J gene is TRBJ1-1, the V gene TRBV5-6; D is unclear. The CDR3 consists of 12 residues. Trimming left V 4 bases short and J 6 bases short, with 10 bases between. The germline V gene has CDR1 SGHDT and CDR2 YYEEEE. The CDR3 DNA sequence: TGTGCCAGCAGCCGCTGGACGGCTGAAGCTTTCTTT. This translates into CASSRWTAEAFF.